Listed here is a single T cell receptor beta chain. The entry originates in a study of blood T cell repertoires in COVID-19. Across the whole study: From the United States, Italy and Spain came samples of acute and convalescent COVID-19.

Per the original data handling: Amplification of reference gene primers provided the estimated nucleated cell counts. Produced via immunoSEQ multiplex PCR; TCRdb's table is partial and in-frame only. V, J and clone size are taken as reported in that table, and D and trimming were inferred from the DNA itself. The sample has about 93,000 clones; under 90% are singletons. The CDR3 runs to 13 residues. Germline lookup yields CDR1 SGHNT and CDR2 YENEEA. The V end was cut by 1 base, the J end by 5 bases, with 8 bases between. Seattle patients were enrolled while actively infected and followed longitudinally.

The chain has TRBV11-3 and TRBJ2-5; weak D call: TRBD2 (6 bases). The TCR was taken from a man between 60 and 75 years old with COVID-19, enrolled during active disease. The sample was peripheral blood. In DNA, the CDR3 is TGTGCCAGCAGCTTAGGTCGGGGGGAGACCCAGTACTTC. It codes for CASSLGRGETQYF.